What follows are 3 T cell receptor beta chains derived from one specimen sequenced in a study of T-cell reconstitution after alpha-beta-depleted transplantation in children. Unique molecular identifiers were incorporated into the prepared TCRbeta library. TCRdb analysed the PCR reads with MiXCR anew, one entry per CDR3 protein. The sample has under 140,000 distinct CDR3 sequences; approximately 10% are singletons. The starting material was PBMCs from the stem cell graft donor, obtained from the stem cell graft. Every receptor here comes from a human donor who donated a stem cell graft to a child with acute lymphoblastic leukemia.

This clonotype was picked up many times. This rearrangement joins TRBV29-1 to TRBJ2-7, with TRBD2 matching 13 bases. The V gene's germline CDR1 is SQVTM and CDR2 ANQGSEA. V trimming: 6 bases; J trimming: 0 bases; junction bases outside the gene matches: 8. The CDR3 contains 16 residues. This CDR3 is CSVGGTSGTSSYEQYF. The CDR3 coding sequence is TGCAGCGTGGGCGGGACTAGCGGGACTAGCTCCTACGAGCAGTACTTC.

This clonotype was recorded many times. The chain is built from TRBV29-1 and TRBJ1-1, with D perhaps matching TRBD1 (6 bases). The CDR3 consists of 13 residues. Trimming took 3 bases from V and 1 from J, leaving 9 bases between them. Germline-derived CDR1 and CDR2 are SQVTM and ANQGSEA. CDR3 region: CSVDPTGNTEAFF. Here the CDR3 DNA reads TGCAGCGTTGACCCGACAGGGAACACTGAAGCTTTCTTT.

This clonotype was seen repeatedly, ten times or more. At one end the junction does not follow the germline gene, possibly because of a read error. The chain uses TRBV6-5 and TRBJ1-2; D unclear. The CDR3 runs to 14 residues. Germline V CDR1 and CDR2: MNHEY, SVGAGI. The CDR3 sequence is CASSYSGTTYGYTF. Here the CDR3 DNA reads TGTGCCAGCAGCTACTCCGGCACAACCTATGGCTACACCTTC.